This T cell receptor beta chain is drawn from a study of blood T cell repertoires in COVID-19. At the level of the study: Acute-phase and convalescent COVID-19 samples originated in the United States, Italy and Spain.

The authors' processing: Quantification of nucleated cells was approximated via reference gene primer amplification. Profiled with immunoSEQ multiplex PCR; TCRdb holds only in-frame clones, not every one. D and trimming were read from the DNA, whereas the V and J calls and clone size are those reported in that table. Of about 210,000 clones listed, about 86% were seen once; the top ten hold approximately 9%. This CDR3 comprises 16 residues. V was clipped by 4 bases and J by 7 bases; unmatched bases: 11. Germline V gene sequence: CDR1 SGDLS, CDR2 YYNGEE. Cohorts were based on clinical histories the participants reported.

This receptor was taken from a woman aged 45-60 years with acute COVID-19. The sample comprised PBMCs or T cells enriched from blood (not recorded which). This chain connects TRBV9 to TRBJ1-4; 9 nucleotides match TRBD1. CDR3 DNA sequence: TGTGCCAGCAGCCCAACCATCGGGACAGGGAGTGAAAAACTGTTTTTT. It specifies CASSPTIGTGSEKLFF.